The present T cell receptor (beta chain) was sequenced within a study of neurological immune-mediated disorders. 5'RACE with 10-nucleotide random UMIs produced the cDNA. TCRdb re-analysed the 5' RACE reads in MiXCR, keeping a single row per CDR3 protein. Among approximately 41,000 distinct CDR3 sequences, about 15% were seen once, and the ten largest hold roughly 3.4%. This clonotype was detected many times. Its antigen is as yet unknown. Whole-study results and caveats: In HTLV-1-associated myelopathy, TCR clonal expansion was greatest, and in multiple sclerosis it was least, below healthy controls.

Looked up from germline, CDR1 is KGHDR and CDR2 is SFDVKD. CDR3 length: 12 residues. Trimming stripped 12 bases from V and 8 bases from J, with 15 bases between. This chain links TRBV24-1 with TRBJ1-4; TRBD1 might be the D (6 bases). Sequencing used CD4+ T cells from blood. This receptor was identified in a woman aged 60-70 years with HTLV-1-associated myelopathy (HAM/TSP). This CDR3 reads CAAYREREKLFF. CDR3 DNA: TGTGCCGCCTACAGGGAGAGGGAAAAACTGTTTTTT.